Listed below are T cell receptor beta chains from one sample, sequenced in a study of cytomegalovirus exposure and HLA in healthy donors. Using immunoSEQ multiplex PCR, the repertoire was profiled, and TCRdb retains in-frame clones only, with some absent. The sample lists roughly 180,000 clones, about 80% occurring once. Sequenced: PBMCs. The receptors were sampled from a man younger than 45 in good health and CMV-seronegative. CDR3s include the opening cysteine and the closing phenylalanine or tryptophan. The order of the fields is D gene, clone size, V gene, J gene, CDR3 protein, CDR3 DNA. A D gene is named only where the DNA matches it firmly. Size is omitted from some rows. Given values are once, few, many or a class for expanded clones.

D: TRBD2
size: few
V: TRBV4-1
J: TRBJ2-7
CDR3: CASTFTSGSSNEQYF
DNA: TGCGCCAGCACTTTTACTAGCGGGAGTTCGAACGAGCAGTACTTC

D: TRBD1
size: few
V: TRBV6-1
J: TRBJ1-5
CDR3: CASSGQGTGNSNQPQHF
DNA: TGTGCCAGCAGTGGTCAGGGGACAGGGAATAGCAATCAGCCCCAGCATTTT

D: NA
size: NA
V: TRBV5-1
J: TRBJ2-1
CDR3: CASSTRLETEQFF
DNA: TGCGCCAGCAGCACAAGACTAGAAACCGAGCAGTTCTTC

D: TRBD1
size: NA
V: TRBV6-5
J: TRBJ1-5
CDR3: CASSIDRDGNQPQHF
DNA: TGTGCCAGCAGCATAGACAGGGACGGGAATCAGCCCCAGCATTTT

D: TRBD1
size: NA
V: TRBV9
J: TRBJ2-5
CDR3: CASGDGTGVQTQYF
DNA: TGTGCCAGCGGGGATGGGACAGGGGTACAGACCCAGTACTTC

D: TRBD2
size: NA
V: TRBV2
J: TRBJ2-5
CDR3: CAGRAGTIPGETQYF
DNA: TGTGCCGGGAGGGCGGGGACGATACCCGGGGAGACCCAGTACTTC

D: TRBD1
size: NA
V: TRBV5-5
J: TRBJ2-7
CDR3: CASSFGGQGSYEQYF
DNA: TGTGCCAGCAGCTTTGGGGGACAGGGATCCTACGAGCAGTACTTC

D: NA
size: NA
V: TRBV15
J: TRBJ1-1
CDR3: CATSRVVEGTEAFF
DNA: TGTGCCACCAGCAGAGTGGTGGAGGGCACTGAAGCTTTCTTT

D: NA
size: few
V: TRBV11-2
J: TRBJ2-1
CDR3: CASSPGREFYNEQFF
DNA: TGTGCCAGCAGCCCGGGCAGGGAATTCTACAATGAGCAGTTCTTC

D: NA
size: NA
V: TRBV7-3
J: TRBJ1-1
CDR3: CASSLTGTSNTEAFF
DNA: TGTGCCAGCAGCTTAACCGGGACTTCGAACACTGAAGCTTTCTTT

D: TRBD1
size: NA
V: TRBV7-2
J: TRBJ2-5
CDR3: CASSRQGIQETQYF
DNA: TGTGCCAGCAGCCGACAGGGTATCCAAGAGACCCAGTACTTC

D: NA
size: NA
V: TRBV7-2
J: TRBJ2-1
CDR3: CASSLRGSYNEQFF
DNA: TGTGCCAGCAGCTTACGGGGGTCCTACAATGAGCAGTTCTTC

D: NA
size: NA
V: TRBV11-1
J: TRBJ2-2
CDR3: CASSLDQTAGELFF
DNA: TGTGCCAGCAGCTTAGATCAGACAGCCGGGGAGCTGTTTTTT

D: NA
size: NA
V: TRBV7-2
J: TRBJ2-2
CDR3: CASSRNRVGGELFF
DNA: TGTGCCAGCAGCAGAAACAGGGTTGGGGGGGAGCTGTTTTTT

D: NA
size: NA
V: TRBV30
J: TRBJ2-5
CDR3: CAWTGYETQYF
DNA: TGTGCCTGGACAGGGTACGAGACCCAGTACTTC

D: TRBD2
size: few
V: TRBV28
J: TRBJ2-7
CDR3: CASSMTSGTIYEQYF
DNA: TGTGCCAGCAGCATGACTAGCGGGACAATCTACGAGCAGTACTTC

D: TRBD2
size: NA
V: TRBV27
J: TRBJ2-1
CDR3: CASSPRGLSGGYNEQFF
DNA: TGTGCCAGCAGTCCTCGCGGGTTGAGCGGGGGATACAATGAGCAGTTCTTC

D: TRBD1
size: NA
V: TRBV19
J: TRBJ2-7
CDR3: CASGPGQGIGYEQYF
DNA: TGTGCCAGTGGCCCGGGACAGGGTATTGGTTACGAGCAGTACTTC

D: TRBD2
size: NA
V: TRBV9
J: TRBJ2-1
CDR3: CASGASGSYNEQFF
DNA: TGTGCCAGCGGGGCTAGCGGGTCCTACAATGAGCAGTTCTTC

D: TRBD1
size: NA
V: TRBV11-2
J: TRBJ2-7
CDR3: CASSSSDRGDNEQYF
DNA: TGTGCCAGCAGCTCGTCGGACAGGGGGGACAACGAGCAGTACTTC

D: NA
size: once
V: TRBV7-2
J: TRBJ2-1
CDR3: CASSLVGASSSYNEQFF
DNA: TGTGCCAGCAGCTTAGTTGGGGCCTCGAGCTCCTACAATGAGCAGTTCTTC

D: NA
size: NA
V: TRBV10-2
J: TRBJ2-5
CDR3: CASSENAAQETQYF
DNA: TGCGCCAGCAGTGAAAATGCGGCACAAGAGACCCAGTACTTC

D: NA
size: NA
V: TRBV7-9
J: TRBJ1-1
CDR3: CASSSTAVVTEAFF
DNA: TGTGCCAGCAGCTCGACTGCCGTAGTCACTGAAGCTTTCTTT

D: TRBD2
size: NA
V: TRBV6-5
J: TRBJ2-1
CDR3: CASSSLAEGYNEQFF
DNA: TGTGCCAGCAGTTCGCTAGCGGAAGGGTACAATGAGCAGTTCTTC

D: NA
size: NA
V: TRBV7-3
J: TRBJ2-5
CDR3: CASSLLGFAGAFETQYF
DNA: TGTGCCAGCAGCTTACTGGGCTTTGCGGGGGCGTTCGAGACCCAGTACTTC

D: TRBD2
size: few
V: TRBV2
J: TRBJ2-3
CDR3: CASSEGGLAGSDTQYF
DNA: TGTGCCAGCAGTGAGGGAGGACTAGCGGGATCAGATACGCAGTATTTT

D: NA
size: once
V: TRBV5-1
J: TRBJ2-3
CDR3: CASSFGVGNRDTQYF
DNA: TGCGCCAGCAGCTTCGGCGTCGGGAACCGGGATACGCAGTATTTT

D: NA
size: NA
V: TRBV27
J: TRBJ2-3
CDR3: CASSSKPPGGASTDTQYF
DNA: TGTGCCAGCAGTTCAAAACCTCCCGGAGGTGCTAGCACAGATACGCAGTATTTT

D: TRBD2
size: NA
V: TRBV6-6
J: TRBJ2-7
CDR3: CASSSRGGEQYF
DNA: TGTGCCAGCAGTTCCCGGGGGGGCGAGCAGTACTTC

D: NA
size: NA
V: TRBV4-3
J: TRBJ2-7
CDR3: CASSQKTRDTHYEQYF
DNA: TGCGCCAGCAGCCAAAAAACCCGGGACACCCACTACGAGCAGTACTTC

D: TRBD1
size: NA
V: TRBV5-4
J: TRBJ1-4
CDR3: CASSRQGINEKLFF
DNA: TGTGCCAGCAGCAGACAGGGGATTAATGAAAAACTGTTTTTT

D: TRBD2
size: NA
V: TRBV4-1
J: TRBJ2-1
CDR3: CASSQDPLAGPYNEQFF
DNA: TGCGCCAGCAGCCAAGATCCACTAGCGGGGCCTTACAATGAGCAGTTCTTC

D: NA
size: NA
V: TRBV6-5
J: TRBJ2-7
CDR3: CASSDQRLGEQYF
DNA: TGTGCCAGCAGTGACCAGCGACTTGGGGAGCAGTACTTC

D: NA
size: NA
V: TRBV4-2
J: TRBJ2-4
CDR3: CASSQEAEGRDIQYF
DNA: TGTGCCAGCAGCCAAGAGGCGGAGGGCCGAGACATTCAGTACTTC

D: NA
size: NA
V: TRBV29-1
J: TRBJ1-1
CDR3: CSVENRLVTEAFF
DNA: TGCAGCGTTGAAAATAGGCTAGTCACTGAAGCTTTCTTT

D: NA
size: NA
V: TRBV25-1
J: TRBJ2-3
CDR3: CGSSVSGTQYF
DNA: TGCGGGAGTTCAGTCAGCGGTACGCAGTATTTT

D: TRBD2
size: NA
V: TRBV7-2
J: TRBJ2-7
CDR3: CASSLGGTSGGGYEQYF
DNA: TGTGCCAGCAGCTTAGGAGGGACTAGCGGGGGGGGCTACGAGCAGTACTTC

D: NA
size: NA
V: TRBV28
J: TRBJ1-2
CDR3: CASSATGLGYTF
DNA: TGTGCCAGCAGTGCCACAGGGCTAGGCTACACCTTC

D: NA
size: few
V: TRBV6-1
J: TRBJ1-2
CDR3: CASRHGQNNYGYTF
DNA: TGTGCCAGCAGACACGGACAGAATAACTATGGCTACACCTTC

D: NA
size: few
V: TRBV14
J: TRBJ1-1
CDR3: CASSRGGNTEAFF
DNA: TGTGCCAGCAGCAGAGGGGGGAACACTGAAGCTTTCTTT

D: NA
size: once
V: TRBV30
J: TRBJ2-3
CDR3: CAWSRRETDTQYF
DNA: TGTGCCTGGAGTAGGCGGGAAACAGATACGCAGTATTTT

D: TRBD2
size: NA
V: TRBV9
J: TRBJ2-7
CDR3: CASSTAGSGGYYEQYF
DNA: TGTGCCAGCAGCACCGCGGGTAGCGGGGGGTACTACGAGCAGTACTTC

D: NA
size: NA
V: TRBV7-9
J: TRBJ1-1
CDR3: CASSYVRGDTEAFF
DNA: TGTGCCAGCAGCTACGTTCGGGGGGACACTGAAGCTTTCTTT

D: TRBD1
size: NA
V: TRBV4-1
J: TRBJ1-1
CDR3: CASSRPGGRAFF
DNA: TGCGCCAGCAGCCGCCCAGGGGGCCGAGCTTTCTTT

D: NA
size: NA
V: TRBV5-1
J: TRBJ2-1
CDR3: CASSLGTKNNEQFF
DNA: TGCGCCAGCAGCTTGGGGACTAAGAACAATGAGCAGTTCTTC

D: TRBD1
size: NA
V: TRBV27
J: TRBJ2-7
CDR3: CASSLSVGQVPYEQYF
DNA: TGTGCCAGCAGCCTTTCAGTGGGACAGGTTCCCTACGAGCAGTACTTC

D: NA
size: NA
V: TRBV6-1
J: TRBJ1-4
CDR3: CASSWAGEKLFF
DNA: TGTGCCAGCAGTTGGGCTGGGGAAAAACTGTTTTTT

D: TRBD1
size: NA
V: TRBV19
J: TRBJ2-7
CDR3: CASTVGTGGSYEQYF
DNA: TGTGCCAGTACGGTCGGGACAGGCGGCAGCTACGAGCAGTACTTC

D: TRBD2
size: few
V: TRBV9
J: TRBJ2-7
CDR3: CASSVSGSYYEQYF
DNA: TGTGCCAGCAGCGTTAGCGGGAGTTACTACGAGCAGTACTTC